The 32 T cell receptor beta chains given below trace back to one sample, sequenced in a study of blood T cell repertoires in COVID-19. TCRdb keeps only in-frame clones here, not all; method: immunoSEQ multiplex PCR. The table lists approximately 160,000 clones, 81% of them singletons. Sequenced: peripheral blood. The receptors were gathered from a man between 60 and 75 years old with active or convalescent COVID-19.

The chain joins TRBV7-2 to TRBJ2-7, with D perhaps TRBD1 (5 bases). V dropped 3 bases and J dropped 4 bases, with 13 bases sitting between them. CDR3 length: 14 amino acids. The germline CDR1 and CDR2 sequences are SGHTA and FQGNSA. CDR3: CASSLTPKGYEQYF. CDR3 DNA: TGTGCCAGCAGCTTGACCCCCAAGGGGTACGAGCAGTACTTC.

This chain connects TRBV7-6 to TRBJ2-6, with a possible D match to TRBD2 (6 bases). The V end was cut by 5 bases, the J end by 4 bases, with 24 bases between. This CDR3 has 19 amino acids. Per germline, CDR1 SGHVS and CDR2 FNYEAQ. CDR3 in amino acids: CASSPTLITSGDGANVLTF. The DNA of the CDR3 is TGTGCCAGCAGCCCTACCTTAATCACCTCGGGGGACGGGGCCAACGTCCTGACTTTC.

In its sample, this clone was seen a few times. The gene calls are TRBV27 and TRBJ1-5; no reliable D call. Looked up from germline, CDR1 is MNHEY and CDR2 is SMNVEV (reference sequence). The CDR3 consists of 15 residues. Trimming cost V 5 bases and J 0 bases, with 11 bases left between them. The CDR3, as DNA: TGTGCCAGCAGTCCTATTGCCCTTAGCAATCAGCCCCAGCATTTT. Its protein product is CASSPIALSNQPQHF.

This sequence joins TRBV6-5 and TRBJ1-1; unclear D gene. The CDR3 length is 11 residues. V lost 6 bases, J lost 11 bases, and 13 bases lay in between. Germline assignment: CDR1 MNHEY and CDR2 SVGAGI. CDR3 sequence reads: CASRRKEEAFF. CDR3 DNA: TGTGCCAGCAGGAGAAAAGAGGAGGCTTTCTTT.

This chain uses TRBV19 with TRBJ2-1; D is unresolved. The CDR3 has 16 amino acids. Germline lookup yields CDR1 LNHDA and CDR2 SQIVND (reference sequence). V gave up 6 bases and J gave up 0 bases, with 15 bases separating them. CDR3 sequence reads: CASSDMTLYSYNEQFF. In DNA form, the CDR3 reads TGTGCCAGTAGCGACATGACGTTGTACTCCTACAATGAGCAGTTCTTC.

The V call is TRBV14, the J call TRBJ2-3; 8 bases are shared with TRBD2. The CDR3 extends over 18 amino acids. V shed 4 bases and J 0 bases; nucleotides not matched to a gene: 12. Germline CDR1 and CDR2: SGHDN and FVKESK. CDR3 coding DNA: TGTGCCAGCAGCCCCAACCTGCTTAGCGGGGAAAGCACAGATACGCAGTATTTT. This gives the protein CASSPNLLSGESTDTQYF. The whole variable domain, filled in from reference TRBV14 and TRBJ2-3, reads EAGVTQFPSHSVIEKGQTVTLRCDPISGHDNLYWYRRVMGKEIKFLLHFVKESKQDESGMPNNRFLAERTGGTYSTLKVQPAELEDSGVYFCASSPNLLSGESTDTQYFGPGTRLTVL.

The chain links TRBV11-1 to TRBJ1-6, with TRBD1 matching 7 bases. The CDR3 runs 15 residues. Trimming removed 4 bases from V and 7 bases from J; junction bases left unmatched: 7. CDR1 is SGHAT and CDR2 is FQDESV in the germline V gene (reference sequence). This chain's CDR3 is CASSSGGGGNSPLHF. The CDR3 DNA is TGTGCCAGCAGCTCTGGAGGGGGCGGGAATTCACCCCTCCACTTT.

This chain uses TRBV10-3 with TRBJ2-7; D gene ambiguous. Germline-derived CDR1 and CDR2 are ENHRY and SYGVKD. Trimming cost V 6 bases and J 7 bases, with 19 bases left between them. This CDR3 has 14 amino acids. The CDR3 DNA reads TGTGCCATCAGCCCGAACGGCGGTGCCGGAGAGCAGTACTTC. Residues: CAISPNGGAGEQYF.

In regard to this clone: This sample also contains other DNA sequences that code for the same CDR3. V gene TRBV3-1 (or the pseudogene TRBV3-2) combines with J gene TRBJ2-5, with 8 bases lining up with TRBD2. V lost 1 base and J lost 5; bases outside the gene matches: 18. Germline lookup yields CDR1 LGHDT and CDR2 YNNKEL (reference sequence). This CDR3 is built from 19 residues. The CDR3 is CASSQVGRGEGLRVETQYF. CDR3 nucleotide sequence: TGTGCCAGCAGCCAAGTAGGGCGGGGGGAGGGGCTGAGAGTGGAGACCCAGTACTTC.

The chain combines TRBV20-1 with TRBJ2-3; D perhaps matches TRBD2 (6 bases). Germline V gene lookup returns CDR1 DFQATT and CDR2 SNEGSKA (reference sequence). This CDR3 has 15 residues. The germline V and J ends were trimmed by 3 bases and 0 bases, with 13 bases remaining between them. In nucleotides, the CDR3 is TGCAGTGCTAGTAGGACTAAGGGAAGCACAGATACGCAGTATTTT. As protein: CSASRTKGSTDTQYF.

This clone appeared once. The DNA for the CDR3 is TGTGCCAGCAGTTTTGCTAGCGGGAGGGCCGACTCGACCGAGCAGTACTTC. Translation: CASSFASGRADSTEQYF. The chain couples TRBV28 to TRBJ2-7; the match to TRBD2 covers 12 bases. There are 17 residues in the CDR3. J was trimmed by 6 bases and V by 3 bases; bases with no gene match: 12. The germline V gene has CDR1 MDHEN and CDR2 SYDVKM.

CDR3 residues: CASSYSGGPNTEAFF. The CDR3 nucleotides read TGTGCCAGCAGTTACTCGGGAGGGCCCAACACTGAAGCTTTCTTT. The J gene is TRBJ1-1, the V gene TRBV6-6, with D hard to call. The CDR3 runs 15 residues. V lost 0 bases and J 2 bases, leaving 10 bases between the germline ends. Germline V gene lookup returns CDR1 MNHNY and CDR2 SVGAGI (reference sequence).

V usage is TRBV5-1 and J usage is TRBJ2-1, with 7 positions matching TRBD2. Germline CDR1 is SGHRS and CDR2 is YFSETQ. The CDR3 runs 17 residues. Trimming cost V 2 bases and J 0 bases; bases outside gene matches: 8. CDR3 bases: TGCGCCAGCAGCTTTAGGGTAGCGGGCAGCTCCTACAATGAGCAGTTCTTC. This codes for CASSFRVAGSSYNEQFF.

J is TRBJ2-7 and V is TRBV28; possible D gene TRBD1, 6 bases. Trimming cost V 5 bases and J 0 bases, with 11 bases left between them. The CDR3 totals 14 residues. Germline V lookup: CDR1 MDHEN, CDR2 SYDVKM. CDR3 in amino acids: CASSPGQFSYEQYF. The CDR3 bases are TGTGCCAGCAGTCCTGGACAGTTCTCCTACGAGCAGTACTTC.

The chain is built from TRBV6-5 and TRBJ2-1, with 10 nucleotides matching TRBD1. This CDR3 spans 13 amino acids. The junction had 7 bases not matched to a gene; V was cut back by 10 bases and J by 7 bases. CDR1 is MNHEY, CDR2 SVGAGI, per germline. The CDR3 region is CATRQGARNEQFF. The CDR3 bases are TGTGCCACCCGACAGGGGGCAAGGAATGAGCAGTTCTTC.

The CDR3 nucleotides are TGTGCCAGCAGTTTATTACAGGGGGCGAGACAGCCCCAGCATTTT. Its protein product is CASSLLQGARQPQHF. This chain joins TRBV28 and TRBJ1-5; 9 bases agree with TRBD1. Germline V gene data show CDR1 as MDHEN and CDR2 as SYDVKM. V was pared by 1 base and J by 7 bases, with 5 bases of the junction left unmatched. The CDR3 is 15 residues long.

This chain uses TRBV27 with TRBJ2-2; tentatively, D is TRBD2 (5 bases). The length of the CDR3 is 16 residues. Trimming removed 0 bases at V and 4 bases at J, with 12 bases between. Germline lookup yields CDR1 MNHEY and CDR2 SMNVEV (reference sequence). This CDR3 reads CASSLSDGRGTGELFF. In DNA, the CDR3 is TGTGCCAGCAGTTTATCGGACGGACGGGGCACCGGGGAGCTGTTTTTT.

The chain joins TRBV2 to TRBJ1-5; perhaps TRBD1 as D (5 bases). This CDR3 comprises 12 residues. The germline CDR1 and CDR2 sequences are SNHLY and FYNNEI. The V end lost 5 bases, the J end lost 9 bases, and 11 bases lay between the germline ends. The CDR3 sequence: CASSPRVPPQHF. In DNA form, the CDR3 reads TGTGCCAGCAGTCCCAGGGTCCCGCCCCAGCATTTT.

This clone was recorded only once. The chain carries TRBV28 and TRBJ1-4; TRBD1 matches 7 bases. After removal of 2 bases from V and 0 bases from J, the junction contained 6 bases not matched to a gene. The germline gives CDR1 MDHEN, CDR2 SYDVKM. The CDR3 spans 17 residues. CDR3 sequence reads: CASSLGGGFATNEKLFF. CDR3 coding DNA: TGTGCCAGCAGTTTAGGAGGGGGCTTTGCAACTAATGAAAAACTGTTTTTT. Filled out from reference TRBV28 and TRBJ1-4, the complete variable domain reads DVKVTQSSRYLVKRTGEKVFLECVQDMDHENMFWYRQDPGLGLRLIYFSYDVKMKEKGDIPEGYSVSREKKERFSLILESASTNQTSMYLCASSLGGGFATNEKLFFGSGTQLSVL.

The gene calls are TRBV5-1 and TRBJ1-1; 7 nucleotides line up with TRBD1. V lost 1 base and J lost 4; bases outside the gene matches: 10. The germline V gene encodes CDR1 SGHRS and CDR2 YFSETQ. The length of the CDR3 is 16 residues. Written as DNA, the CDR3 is TGCGCCAGCAGCTTGTCGTCAGGGGGAGTAGGCACTGAAGCTTTCTTT. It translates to CASSLSSGGVGTEAFF.

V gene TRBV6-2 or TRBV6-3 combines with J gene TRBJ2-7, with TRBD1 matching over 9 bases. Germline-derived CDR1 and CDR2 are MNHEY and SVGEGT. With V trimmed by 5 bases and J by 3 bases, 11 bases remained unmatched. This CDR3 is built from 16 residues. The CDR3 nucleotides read TGTGCCAGCAGTGGTGGGACAGGGCCTCTCCGCTACGAGCAGTACTTC. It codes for CASSGGTGPLRYEQYF.

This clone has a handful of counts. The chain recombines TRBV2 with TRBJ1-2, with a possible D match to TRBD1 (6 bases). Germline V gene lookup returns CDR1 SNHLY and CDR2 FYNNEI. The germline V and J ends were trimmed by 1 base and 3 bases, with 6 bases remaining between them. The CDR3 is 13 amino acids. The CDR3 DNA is TGTGCCAGCAGTGAAGGGGGGCACTATGGCTACACCTTC. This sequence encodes CASSEGGHYGYTF.

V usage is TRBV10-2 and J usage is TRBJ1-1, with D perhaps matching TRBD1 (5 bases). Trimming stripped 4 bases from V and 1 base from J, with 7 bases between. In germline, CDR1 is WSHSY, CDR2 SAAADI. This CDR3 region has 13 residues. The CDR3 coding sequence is TGCGCCAGCAGTGTTACAGGGAACACTGAAGCTTTCTTT. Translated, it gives CASSVTGNTEAFF.

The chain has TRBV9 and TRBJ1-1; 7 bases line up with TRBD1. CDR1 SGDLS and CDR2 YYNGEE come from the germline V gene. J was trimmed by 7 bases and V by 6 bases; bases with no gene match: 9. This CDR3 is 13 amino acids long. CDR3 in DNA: TGTGCCAGCACACGACAGGGTAGGGGTGAAGCTTTCTTT. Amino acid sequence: CASTRQGRGEAFF.

The CDR3 loop is CSVAGGRETQYF. The DNA of the CDR3 is TGCAGCGTGGCGGGGGGTCGGGAGACCCAGTACTTC. The chain joins TRBV29-1 to TRBJ2-5; 8 bases are shared with TRBD2. CDR3 size: 12 residues. J was trimmed by 5 bases and V by 6 bases; bases with no gene match: 5. Germline V lookup: CDR1 SQVTM, CDR2 ANQGSEA.

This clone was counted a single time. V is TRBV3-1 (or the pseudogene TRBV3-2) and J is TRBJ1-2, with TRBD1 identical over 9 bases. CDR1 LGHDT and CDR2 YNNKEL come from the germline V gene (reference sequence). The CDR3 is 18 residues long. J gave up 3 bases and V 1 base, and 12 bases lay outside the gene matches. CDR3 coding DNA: TGTGCCAGCAGCCAAGTTGGCCGGAACACAGGGGGCGACTATGGCTACACCTTC. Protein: CASSQVGRNTGGDYGYTF.

In DNA form, the CDR3 reads TGTGCCAGCAGTGAGAGACAGACCTATAGCAATCAGCCCCAGCATTTT. Translating it yields CASSERQTYSNQPQHF. The rearrangement links TRBV6-1 to TRBJ1-5, with a tentative D call TRBD1 (5 bases). V was trimmed by 3 bases and J by 0 bases, leaving 12 bases between them. This CDR3 is built from 16 residues. CDR1 and CDR2 from the germline V gene are MNHNS and SASEGT.

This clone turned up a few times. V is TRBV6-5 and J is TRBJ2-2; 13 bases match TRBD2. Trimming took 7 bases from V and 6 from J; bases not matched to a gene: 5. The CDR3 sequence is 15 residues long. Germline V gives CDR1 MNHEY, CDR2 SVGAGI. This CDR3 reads CASKTSGGASGELFF. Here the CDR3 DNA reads TGTGCCAGCAAAACTAGCGGGGGGGCCTCCGGGGAGCTGTTTTTT.

This CDR3 is CASSIDNRGYHSVTEAFF. The CDR3 DNA reads as TGTGCCAGTAGTATAGACAATCGGGGGTATCATAGTGTCACTGAAGCTTTCTTT. The chain uses TRBV19 and TRBJ1-1; D is possibly TRBD1 (5 bases). Germline V gives CDR1 LNHDA, CDR2 SQIVND (reference sequence). Trimming left V 0 bases short and J 4 bases short, with 21 bases between. The CDR3 totals 18 residues.

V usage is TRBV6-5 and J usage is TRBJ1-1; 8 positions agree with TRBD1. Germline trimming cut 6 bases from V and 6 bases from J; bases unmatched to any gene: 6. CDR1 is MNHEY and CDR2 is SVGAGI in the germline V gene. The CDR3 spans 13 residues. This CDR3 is CASRLTGASEAFF. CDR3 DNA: TGTGCCAGCAGACTGACAGGGGCGTCTGAAGCTTTCTTT.

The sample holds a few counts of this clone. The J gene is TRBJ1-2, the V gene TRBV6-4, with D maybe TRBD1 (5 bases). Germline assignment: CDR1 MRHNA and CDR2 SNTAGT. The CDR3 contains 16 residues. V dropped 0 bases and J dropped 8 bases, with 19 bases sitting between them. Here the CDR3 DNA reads TGTGCCAGCAGTGACTCTTACGGACGCCCAAGGGGCGGCTACACCTTC. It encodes CASSDSYGRPRGGYTF.

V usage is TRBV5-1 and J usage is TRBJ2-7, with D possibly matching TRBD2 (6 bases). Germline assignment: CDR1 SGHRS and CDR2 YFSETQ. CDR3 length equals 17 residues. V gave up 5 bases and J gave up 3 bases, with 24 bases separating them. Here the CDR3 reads CASRPLLNSGTGYEQYF. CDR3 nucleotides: TGCGCCAGCAGGCCTCTTCTGAATAGCGGAACCGGCTACGAGCAGTACTTC.